This is a list of T cell receptor beta chains from one sample in a study of spatial heterogeneity in lung cancer. A single record per CDR3 protein comes from TCRdb applying MiXCR to the 5' RACE reads. The sample records about 47,000 distinct CDR3 sequences, 12% being singletons. The specimen comprised PBMCs, sampled at follow-up. These receptors originate from a male donor with early-stage non-small cell lung cancer. CDR3s include the opening cysteine and the closing phenylalanine or tryptophan. D genes are given only for firm matches. Size values are once, few and many counts, or a class for expanded clones, and some rows have none.

TRBV7-8,-,TRBJ2-3,many,TGTGCCAGCAGCTTACGGGGGCTGAACACAGATACGCAGTATTTT,CASSLRGLNTDTQYF
TRBV7-2,-,TRBJ2-4,many,TGTGCCAGCAGAAGCAGAAGAACGGAAAACATTCAGTACTTC,CASRSRRTENIQYF
TRBV10-3,-,TRBJ2-7,many,TGTGCCACCAACAGGGACGGCGAGCAGTACTTC,CATNRDGEQYF
TRBV7-2,-,TRBJ2-3,-,TGTGCCAGCAGGCAGAGTAGCGGCACAGATACGCAGTATTTT,CASRQSSGTDTQYF
TRBV12-3/TRBV12-4,-,TRBJ2-3,many,TGTGCCAGCAGCCGGACCTACGCCACAGATACGCAGTATTTT,CASSRTYATDTQYF
TRBV20-1,-,TRBJ1-2,-,TGCAGTGCAACAAGTGGGACTGCTGATGGCTACACCTTC,CSATSGTADGYTF
TRBV5-1,TRBD2,TRBJ2-7,many,TGCGCCAGCAGCTTACTAGCGGGGGCCTCCTACGAGCAGTACTTC,CASSLLAGASYEQYF
TRBV7-2,-,TRBJ2-3,many,TGTGCCAGCAGGGGAACAGGGTTTGGAGATACGCAGTATTTT,CASRGTGFGDTQYF
TRBV6-5,TRBD2,TRBJ2-1,-,TGTGCCAGCAGTTCCCCGGGACTAGCGTACAATGAGCAGTTCTTC,CASSSPGLAYNEQFF
TRBV29-1,-,TRBJ2-7,many,TGCAGCGTTGATGGAGGGGCCTACGAGCAGTACTTC,CSVDGGAYEQYF
TRBV3-1,-,TRBJ2-2,many,TGTGCCAGCAGCCAAGTTCGGAACTCTAACACCGGGGAGCTGTTTTTT,CASSQVRNSNTGELFF
TRBV20-1,TRBD2,TRBJ2-2,many,TGCAGTGCTAGATTTCCTAGCGGGAGGGCCGGCCGCACCGGGGAGCTGTTTTTT,CSARFPSGRAGRTGELFF
TRBV5-1,TRBD2,TRBJ2-1,many,TGCGCCAGCAGCTACAGCGGACTAGCGGGGGGCAGCAATGAGCAGTTCTTC,CASSYSGLAGGSNEQFF
TRBV9,-,TRBJ2-7,-,TGTGCCAGCAGCCCCCTTTGGGACGGAGCCTACGAGCGGTACTTC,CASSPLWDGAYERYF
TRBV12-3/TRBV12-4,-,TRBJ1-1,many,TGTGCCAGCAACTTCCTAGGGCTGAACACTGAAGCTTTCTTT,CASNFLGLNTEAFF
TRBV28,-,TRBJ2-5,few,TGTGCCAGCAGTCTACCCCTAAGGTGGGGGGAGACCCAGTACTTC,CASSLPLRWGETQYF
TRBV6-4,-,TRBJ2-3,many,TGTGCCAGCAGTGTAGGAGGGGAAGATACGCAGTATTTT,CASSVGGEDTQYF
TRBV28,-,TRBJ2-7,many,TGTGCCAGCACCCTGGGCAGGGGCGGCGAGCAGTACTTC,CASTLGRGGEQYF
TRBV18,TRBD1,TRBJ2-7,-,TGTGCCAGCTCACCCGGGACAGGGGATGGCGAGCAGTACTTC,CASSPGTGDGEQYF
TRBV2,-,TRBJ1-1,-,TGTGCCGGTTATAAGGACGGGGATAACGAAGCTTTCTTT,CAGYKDGDNEAFF
TRBV6-1,-,TRBJ1-1,many,TGTGCCAGCAGTGAAAGGGGGACGGACACTGAAGCTTTCTTT,CASSERGTDTEAFF
TRBV7-8,-,TRBJ2-3,-,TGTGCCAGCAGCTTAGGGGGGACCGGCGCAGATACGCAGTATTTT,CASSLGGTGADTQYF
TRBV27,-,TRBJ2-7,few,TGTGCCAGCAGTTCCATGGGAGCAGGGGGGATGAGCTCCTACGAGCAGTACTTC,CASSSMGAGGMSSYEQYF
TRBV12-3/TRBV12-4,-,TRBJ1-5,many,TGTGCCAGCAGTTTATTCTCGAGCGGTAACAATCAGCCCCAGCATTTT,CASSLFSSGNNQPQHF
TRBV9,TRBD2,TRBJ2-2,few,TGTGCCAGCAGCACCCCAGCGGGAGACACCGGGGAGCTGTTTTTT,CASSTPAGDTGELFF
TRBV29-1,-,TRBJ2-3,-,TGCAGCGCCGGGGCTGACGCAGATACGCAGTATTTT,CSAGADADTQYF
TRBV12-3/TRBV12-4,TRBD1,TRBJ1-1,-,TGTGCCAGCAGTCTGCGACAGGGGGGCACTGAAGCTTTCTTT,CASSLRQGGTEAFF
TRBV12-3/TRBV12-4,-,TRBJ2-7,-,TGTGCCAGCAGTTTAGGGTCCGGGGGAGCCTACGAGCAGTACTTC,CASSLGSGGAYEQYF
TRBV6-2/TRBV6-3,TRBD2,TRBJ2-5,-,TGTGCCAGCAGTTACTCCGGGGGGACGACACAAGAGACCCAGTACTTC,CASSYSGGTTQETQYF
TRBV29-1,TRBD1,TRBJ2-1,-,TGCAGCGTGCCCGGACAGGTAGGGAATGAGCAGTTCTTC,CSVPGQVGNEQFF
TRBV6-2/TRBV6-3,-,TRBJ2-4,-,TGTGCCAGCAGATTTTCCTCCCGAGCAGGAATTCAGTACTTC,CASRFSSRAGIQYF
TRBV7-3,TRBD1,TRBJ2-3,-,TGTGCCAGCAGCCCCCCGACAGGGAGCGAAGATACGCAGTATTTT,CASSPPTGSEDTQYF
TRBV12-3/TRBV12-4,TRBD2,TRBJ2-3,few,TGTGCCAGCAGTCTAGGCGGAGAACTAGCGCTAATCACAGATACGCAGTATTTT,CASSLGGELALITDTQYF
TRBV10-3,TRBD2,TRBJ2-3,-,TGTGCCATCACCTCCGTAGCGGGGACCGCGCCCCCGCAGTATTTT,CAITSVAGTAPPQYF
TRBV24-1,-,TRBJ1-3,-,TGTGCCACCAGTGCCGCGGGCCCGTCGGAAGGAAACACCATATATTTT,CATSAAGPSEGNTIYF